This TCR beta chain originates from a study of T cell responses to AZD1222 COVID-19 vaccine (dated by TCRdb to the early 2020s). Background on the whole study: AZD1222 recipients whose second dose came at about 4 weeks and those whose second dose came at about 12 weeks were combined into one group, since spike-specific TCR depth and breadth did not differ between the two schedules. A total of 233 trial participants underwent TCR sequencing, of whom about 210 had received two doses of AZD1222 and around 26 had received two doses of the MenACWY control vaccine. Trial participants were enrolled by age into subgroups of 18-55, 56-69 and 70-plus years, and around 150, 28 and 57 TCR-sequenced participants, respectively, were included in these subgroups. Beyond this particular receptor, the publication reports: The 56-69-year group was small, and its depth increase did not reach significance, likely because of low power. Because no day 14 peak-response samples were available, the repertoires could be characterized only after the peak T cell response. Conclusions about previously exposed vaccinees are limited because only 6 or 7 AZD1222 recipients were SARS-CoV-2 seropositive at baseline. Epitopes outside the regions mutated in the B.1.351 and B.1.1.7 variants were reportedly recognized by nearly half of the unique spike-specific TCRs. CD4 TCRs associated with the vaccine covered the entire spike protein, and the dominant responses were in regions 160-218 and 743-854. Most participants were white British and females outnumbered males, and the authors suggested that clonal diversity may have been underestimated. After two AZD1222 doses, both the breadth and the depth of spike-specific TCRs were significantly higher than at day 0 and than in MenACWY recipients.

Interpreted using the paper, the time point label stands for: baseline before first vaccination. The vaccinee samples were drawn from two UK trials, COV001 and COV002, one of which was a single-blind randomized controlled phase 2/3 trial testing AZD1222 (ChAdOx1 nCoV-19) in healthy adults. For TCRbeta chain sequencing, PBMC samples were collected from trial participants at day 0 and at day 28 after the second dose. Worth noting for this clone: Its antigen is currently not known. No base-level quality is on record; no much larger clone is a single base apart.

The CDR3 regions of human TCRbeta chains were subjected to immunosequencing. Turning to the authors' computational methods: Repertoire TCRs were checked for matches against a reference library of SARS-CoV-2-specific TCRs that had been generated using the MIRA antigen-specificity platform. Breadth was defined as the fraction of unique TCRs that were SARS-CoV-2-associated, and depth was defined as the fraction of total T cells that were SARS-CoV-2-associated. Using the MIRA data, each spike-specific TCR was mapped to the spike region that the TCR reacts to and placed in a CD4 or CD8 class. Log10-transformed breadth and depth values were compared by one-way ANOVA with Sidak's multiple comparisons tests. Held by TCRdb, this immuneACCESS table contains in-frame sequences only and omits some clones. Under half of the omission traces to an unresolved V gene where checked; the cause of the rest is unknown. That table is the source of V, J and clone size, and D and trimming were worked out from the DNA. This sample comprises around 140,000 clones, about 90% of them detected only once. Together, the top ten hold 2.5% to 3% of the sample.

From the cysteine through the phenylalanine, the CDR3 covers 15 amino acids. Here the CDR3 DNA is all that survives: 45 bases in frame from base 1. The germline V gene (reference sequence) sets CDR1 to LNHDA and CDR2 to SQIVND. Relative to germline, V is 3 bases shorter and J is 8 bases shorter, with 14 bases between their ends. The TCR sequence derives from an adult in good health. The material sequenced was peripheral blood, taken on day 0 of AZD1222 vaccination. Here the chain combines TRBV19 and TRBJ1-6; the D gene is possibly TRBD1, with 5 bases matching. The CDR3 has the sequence CASSIFGGADSPLHF. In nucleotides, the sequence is TGTGCCAGTAGTATTTTTGGGGGAGCGGATTCACCCCTCCACTTT. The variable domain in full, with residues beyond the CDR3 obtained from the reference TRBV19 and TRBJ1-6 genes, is DGGITQSPKYLFRKEGQNVTLSCEQNLNHDAMYWYRQDPGQGLRLIYYSQIVNDFQKGDIAEGYSVSREKKESFPLTVTSAQKNPTAFYLCASSIFGGADSPLHFGNGTRLTVT.